This T cell receptor beta chain was recorded in a study of blood T cell repertoires in COVID-19. Overall study: Samples representing acute and convalescent COVID-19 were sourced from the United States, Italy and Spain.

Adults between about 18 and 95 years of age took part from fewer than 30 US areas. Self-reported history from a screening survey and questionnaire set each donor's cohort. Either two negative PCRs, clearance, or symptom resolution qualified Cohort 3 donors as recovered. V was shortened by 3 bases and J by 3 bases, with 6 bases between the two germline ends. Germline V gene lookup returns CDR1 LNHDA and CDR2 SQIVND (reference sequence). The CDR3 runs to 13 residues. Produced via immunoSEQ multiplex PCR; TCRdb's table is partial and in-frame only. The sample gives 250,000 to 350,000 clones, around 90% of which show up once; 6% to 6.5% is in the top ten.

This chain joins TRBV19 and TRBJ1-5; D unclear. This TCR was sampled from a woman in her thirties or forties who had recovered from COVID-19. The material sequenced was PBMCs or T cells enriched from blood (not recorded which). The CDR3 sequence: CASSIGVNQPQHF. CDR3 bases: TGTGCCAGTAGTATCGGGGTCAATCAGCCCCAGCATTTT.